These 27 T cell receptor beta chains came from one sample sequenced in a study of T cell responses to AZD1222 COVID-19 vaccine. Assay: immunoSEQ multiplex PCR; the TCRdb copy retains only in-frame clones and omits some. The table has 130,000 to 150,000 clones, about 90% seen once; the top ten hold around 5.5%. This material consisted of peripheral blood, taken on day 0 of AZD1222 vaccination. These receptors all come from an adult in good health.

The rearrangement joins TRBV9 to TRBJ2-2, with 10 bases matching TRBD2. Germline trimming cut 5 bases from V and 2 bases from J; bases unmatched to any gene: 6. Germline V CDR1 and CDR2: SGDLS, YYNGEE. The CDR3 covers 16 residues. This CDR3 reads CASRSGTSANTGELFF. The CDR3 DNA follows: TGTGCCAGCAGGTCCGGGACTAGCGCTAACACCGGGGAGCTGTTTTTT.

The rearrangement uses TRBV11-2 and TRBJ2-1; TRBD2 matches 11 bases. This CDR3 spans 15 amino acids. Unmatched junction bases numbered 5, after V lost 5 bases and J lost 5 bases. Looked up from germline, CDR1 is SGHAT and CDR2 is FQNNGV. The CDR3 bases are TGTGCCAGCAGCGTGGGACTAGCGGCGAACAATGAGCAGTTCTTC. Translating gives CASSVGLAANNEQFF.

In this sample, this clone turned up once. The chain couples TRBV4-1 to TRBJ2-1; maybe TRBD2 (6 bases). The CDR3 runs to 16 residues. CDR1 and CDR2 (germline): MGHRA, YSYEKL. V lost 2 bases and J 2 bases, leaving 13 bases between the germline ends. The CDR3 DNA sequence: TGCGCCAGCAGCCAAAAGGAGGGGAAAACCTACAATGAGCAGTTCTTC. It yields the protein CASSQKEGKTYNEQFF.

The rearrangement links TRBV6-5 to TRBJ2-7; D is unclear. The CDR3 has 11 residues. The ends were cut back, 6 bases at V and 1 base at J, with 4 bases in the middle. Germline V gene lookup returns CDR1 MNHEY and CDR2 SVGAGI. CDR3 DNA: TGTGCCAGCAGAGGGTCCTACGAGCAGTACTTC. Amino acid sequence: CASRGSYEQYF.

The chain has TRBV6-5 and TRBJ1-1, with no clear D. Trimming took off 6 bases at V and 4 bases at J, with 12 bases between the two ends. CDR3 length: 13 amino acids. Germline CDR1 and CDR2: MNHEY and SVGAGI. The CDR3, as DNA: TGTGCCAGCAGCCGTCTGGTTTTCACTGAAGCTTTCTTT. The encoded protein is CASSRLVFTEAFF.

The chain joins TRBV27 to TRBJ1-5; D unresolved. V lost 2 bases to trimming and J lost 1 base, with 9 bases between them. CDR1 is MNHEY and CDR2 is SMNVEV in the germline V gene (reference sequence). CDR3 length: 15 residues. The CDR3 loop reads CASSLGFGSNQPQHF. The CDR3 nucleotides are TGTGCCAGCAGTTTAGGTTTCGGGAGCAATCAGCCCCAGCATTTT.

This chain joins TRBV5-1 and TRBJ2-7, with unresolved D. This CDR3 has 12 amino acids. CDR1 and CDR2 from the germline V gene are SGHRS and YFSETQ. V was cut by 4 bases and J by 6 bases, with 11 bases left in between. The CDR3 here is CASSLEMGEQYF. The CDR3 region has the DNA TGCGCCAGCAGCCTCGAAATGGGCGAGCAGTACTTC.

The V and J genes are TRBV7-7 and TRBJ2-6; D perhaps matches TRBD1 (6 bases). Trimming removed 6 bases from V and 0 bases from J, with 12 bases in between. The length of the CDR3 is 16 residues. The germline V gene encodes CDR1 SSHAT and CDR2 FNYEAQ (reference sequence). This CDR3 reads CASSPGHHSGANVLTF. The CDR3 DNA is TGTGCCAGCAGTCCGGGACACCACTCTGGGGCCAACGTCCTGACTTTC. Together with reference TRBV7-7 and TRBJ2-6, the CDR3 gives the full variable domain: GAGVSQSPRYKVTKRGQDVTLRCDPISSHATLYWYQQALGQGPEFLTYFNYEAQPDKSGLPSDRFSAERPEGSISTLTIQRTEQRDSAMYRCASSPGHHSGANVLTFGAGSRLTVL.

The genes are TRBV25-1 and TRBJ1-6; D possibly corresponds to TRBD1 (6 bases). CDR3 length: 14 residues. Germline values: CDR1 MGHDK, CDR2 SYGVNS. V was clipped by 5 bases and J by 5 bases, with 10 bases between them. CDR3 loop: CASSRGVDNSPLHF. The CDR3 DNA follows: TGTGCCAGCAGTAGGGGGGTCGATAATTCACCCCTCCACTTT.

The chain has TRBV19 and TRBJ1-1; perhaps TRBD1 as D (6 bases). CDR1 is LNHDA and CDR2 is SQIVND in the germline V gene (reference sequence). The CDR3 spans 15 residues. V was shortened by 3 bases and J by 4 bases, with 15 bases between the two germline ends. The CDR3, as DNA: TGTGCCAGTAGTATTCGGACAGCCCCGAGCACTGAAGCTTTCTTT. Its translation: CASSIRTAPSTEAFF.

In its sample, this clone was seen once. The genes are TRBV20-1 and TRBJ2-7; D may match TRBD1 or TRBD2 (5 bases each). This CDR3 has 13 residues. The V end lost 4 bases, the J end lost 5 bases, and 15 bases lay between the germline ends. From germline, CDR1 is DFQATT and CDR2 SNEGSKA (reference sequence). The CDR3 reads CSAIEGKSHEQYF. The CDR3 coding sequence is TGCAGTGCTATTGAGGGGAAGTCTCACGAGCAGTACTTC.

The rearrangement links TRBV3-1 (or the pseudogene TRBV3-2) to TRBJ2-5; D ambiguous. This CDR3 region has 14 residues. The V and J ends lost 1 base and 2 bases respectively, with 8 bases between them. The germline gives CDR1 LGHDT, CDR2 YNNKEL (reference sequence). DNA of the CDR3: TGTGCCAGCAGCCAAGTCGTAGGTCAAGAGACCCAGTACTTC. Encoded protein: CASSQVVGQETQYF.

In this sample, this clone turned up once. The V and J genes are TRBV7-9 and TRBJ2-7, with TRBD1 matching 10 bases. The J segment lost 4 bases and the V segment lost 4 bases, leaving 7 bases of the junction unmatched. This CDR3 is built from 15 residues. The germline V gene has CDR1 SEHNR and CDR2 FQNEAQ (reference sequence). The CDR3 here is CASSSPGTGAYEQYF. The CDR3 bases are TGTGCCAGCAGCTCCCCCGGGACAGGGGCATACGAGCAGTACTTC.

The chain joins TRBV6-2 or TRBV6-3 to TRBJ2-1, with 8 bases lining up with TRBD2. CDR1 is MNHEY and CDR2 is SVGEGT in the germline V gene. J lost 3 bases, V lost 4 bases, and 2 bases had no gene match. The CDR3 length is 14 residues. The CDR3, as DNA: TGTGCCAGCAGTTCCGGGACTAGCTACAATGAGCAGTTCTTC. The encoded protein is CASSSGTSYNEQFF.

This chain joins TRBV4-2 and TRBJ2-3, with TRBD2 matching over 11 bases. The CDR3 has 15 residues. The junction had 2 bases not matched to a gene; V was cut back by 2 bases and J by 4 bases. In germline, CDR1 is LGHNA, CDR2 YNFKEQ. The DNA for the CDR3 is TGTGCCAGCAGCCAATCTAGCGGGAGGTCAGATACGCAGTATTTT. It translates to CASSQSSGRSDTQYF.

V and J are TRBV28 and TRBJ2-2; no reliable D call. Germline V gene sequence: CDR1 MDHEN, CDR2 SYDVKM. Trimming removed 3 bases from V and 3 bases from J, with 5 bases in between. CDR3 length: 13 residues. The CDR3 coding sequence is TGTGCCAGCAGTTTTGTAGACACCGGGGAGCTGTTTTTT. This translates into CASSFVDTGELFF.

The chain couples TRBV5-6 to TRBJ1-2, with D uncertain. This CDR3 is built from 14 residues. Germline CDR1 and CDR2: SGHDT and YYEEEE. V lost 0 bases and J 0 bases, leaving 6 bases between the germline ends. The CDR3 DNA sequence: TGTGCCAGCAGCTTGGCCGCTCCTAACTATGGCTACACCTTC. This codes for CASSLAAPNYGYTF.

The CDR3 DNA reads TGTGCCAGCAGCCAAGTCGAGGGTAACACTGAAGCTTTCTTT. This sequence encodes CASSQVEGNTEAFF. The chain couples TRBV3-1 (or the pseudogene TRBV3-2) to TRBJ1-1; D is unresolved. Germline assignment: CDR1 LGHDT and CDR2 YNNKEL (reference sequence). Trimming stripped 1 base from V and 2 bases from J, with 8 bases between. This CDR3 has 14 residues.

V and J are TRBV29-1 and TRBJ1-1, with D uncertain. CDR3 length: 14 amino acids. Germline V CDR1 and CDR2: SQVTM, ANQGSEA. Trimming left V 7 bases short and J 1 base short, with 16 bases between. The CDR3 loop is CSAVPSGPNTEAFF. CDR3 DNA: TGCAGCGCTGTGCCGTCAGGCCCGAACACTGAAGCTTTCTTT.

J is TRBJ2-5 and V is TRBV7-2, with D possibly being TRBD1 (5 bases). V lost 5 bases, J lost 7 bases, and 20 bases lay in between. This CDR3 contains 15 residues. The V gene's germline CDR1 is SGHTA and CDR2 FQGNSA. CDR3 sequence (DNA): TGTGCCAGCAGCCGCTCTTGGCAGGGTAGAGGGACCCAGTACTTC. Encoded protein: CASSRSWQGRGTQYF.

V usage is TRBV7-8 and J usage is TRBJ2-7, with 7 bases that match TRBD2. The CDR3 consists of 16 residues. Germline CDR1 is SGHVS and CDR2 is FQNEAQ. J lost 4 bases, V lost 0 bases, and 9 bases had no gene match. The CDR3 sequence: CASSLAPRRGGYEQYF. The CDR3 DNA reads TGTGCCAGCAGCTTAGCCCCCCGGCGCGGGGGTTACGAGCAGTACTTC. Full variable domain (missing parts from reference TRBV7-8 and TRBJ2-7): GAGVSQSPRYKVAKRGQDVALRCDPISGHVSLFWYQQALGQGPEFLTYFQNEAQLDKSGLPSDRFFAERPEGSVSTLKIQRTQQEDSAVYLCASSLAPRRGGYEQYFGPGTRLTVT.

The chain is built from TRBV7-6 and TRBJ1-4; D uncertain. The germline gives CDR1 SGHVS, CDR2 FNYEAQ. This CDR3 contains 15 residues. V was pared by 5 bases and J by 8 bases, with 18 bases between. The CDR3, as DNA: TGTGCCAGCAGCCTAAGGACGGAGGGTGGAGAAAAACTGTTTTTT. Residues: CASSLRTEGGEKLFF.

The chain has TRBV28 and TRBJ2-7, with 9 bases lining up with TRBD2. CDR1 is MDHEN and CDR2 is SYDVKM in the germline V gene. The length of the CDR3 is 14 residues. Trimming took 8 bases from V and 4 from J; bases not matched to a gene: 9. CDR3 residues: CASGNTAGGYEQYF. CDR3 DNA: TGTGCCAGCGGAAACACGGCGGGAGGGTACGAGCAGTACTTC.

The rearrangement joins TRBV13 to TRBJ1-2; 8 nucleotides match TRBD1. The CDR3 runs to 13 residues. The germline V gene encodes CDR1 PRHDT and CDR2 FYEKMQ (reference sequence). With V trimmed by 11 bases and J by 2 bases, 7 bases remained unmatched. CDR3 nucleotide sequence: TGTGCCTCCACAGACAGGGGAAACTATGGCTACACCTTC. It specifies CASTDRGNYGYTF.

Here the CDR3 reads CASSLSRVRGTDTQYF. CDR3 bases: TGTGCCAGCAGCTTGAGCAGGGTGAGGGGCACAGATACGCAGTATTTT. The V call is TRBV5-6, the J call TRBJ2-3; either TRBD1 or TRBD2 may fit D (5 bases each). Trimming left V 1 base short and J 1 base short, with 13 bases between. Germline CDR1 is SGHDT and CDR2 is YYEEEE. CDR3 length equals 16 residues.

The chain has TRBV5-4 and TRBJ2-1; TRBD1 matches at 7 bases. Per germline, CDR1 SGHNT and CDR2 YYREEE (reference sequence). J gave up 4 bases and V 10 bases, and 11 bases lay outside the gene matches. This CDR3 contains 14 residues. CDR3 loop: CACRTGTAYNEQFF. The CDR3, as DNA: TGTGCCTGCCGAACCGGGACAGCTTACAATGAGCAGTTCTTC.

CDR3 sequence: CASSQDHTVYEQYF. For the CDR3, the DNA is TGTGCCAGCAGCCAAGATCATACGGTTTACGAGCAGTACTTC. The chain carries TRBV14 and TRBJ2-7; D gene unclear. Germline loops: CDR1 SGHDN, CDR2 FVKESK. Trimming left V 0 bases short and J 4 bases short, with 10 bases between. There are 14 residues in the CDR3.